The next 18 T cell receptor beta chains were all read from a single sample in a study of T cells in Graves' hyperthyroidism and ophthalmopathy. TCR beta CDR3 regions were amplified from RNA. When the TCR CDR3 underwent first-round RT-PCR, the HTBI primer set was used. Using its own MiXCR run on the multiplex PCR reads, TCRdb lists one record per CDR3 protein. The sample comprises about 420,000 distinct CDR3 sequences, more than 15% of which are singletons, and around 7.7% rests with the top ten. The sample comprised blood. The receptors were sampled from a woman younger than 35 with Graves' hyperthyroidism.

The rearrangement joins TRBV9 to TRBJ2-1, with 8 bases that match TRBD2. The V gene end was trimmed by 3 bases and the J gene end by 3 bases; junction bases not matched to a gene: 5. This CDR3 spans 15 amino acids. Germline CDR1 and CDR2: SGDLS and YYNGEE. The chain's CDR3 is CASSARAGGYNEQFF. The CDR3 nucleotides read TGTGCCAGCAGCGCCCGGGCGGGAGGCTACAATGAGCAGTTCTTC.

V gene TRBV20-1 combines with J gene TRBJ2-7; 10 bases match TRBD2. Germline loops: CDR1 DFQATT, CDR2 SNEGSKA (reference sequence). The V gene end was trimmed by 6 bases and the J gene end by 1 base; junction bases not matched to a gene: 9. CDR3 length: 15 residues. The CDR3 reads CSARNLAGESYEQYF. The CDR3 DNA is TGCAGTGCCCGGAACCTAGCGGGGGAGTCCTACGAGCAGTACTTC.

This clonotype was found many times. V is TRBV12-3 or TRBV12-4 and J is TRBJ2-7; the match to TRBD1 covers 7 bases. This CDR3 comprises 15 residues. Trimming cost V 7 bases and J 3 bases; bases outside gene matches: 12. The CDR3 region has the DNA TGTGCCAGCACCAAGGGGGCATCTAGGGTCTACGAGCAGTACTTC. Translating it yields CASTKGASRVYEQYF.

This clonotype was detected only a few times. The V call is TRBV4-1, the J call TRBJ2-7; D remains ambiguous. V shed 0 bases and J shed 9 bases, with 6 bases lying between them. The CDR3 contains 11 residues. Per germline, CDR1 MGHRA and CDR2 YSYEKL. Written as DNA, the CDR3 is TGCGCCAGCAGCCAAGATATGGTGCAGTACTTC. Its protein product is CASSQDMVQYF.

This clonotype appeared a few times. V is TRBV7-6 and J is TRBJ1-6; possible D gene TRBD1, 5 bases. The CDR3 covers 15 residues. Germline CDR1 is SGHVS and CDR2 is FNYEAQ. The V end was cut by 4 bases, the J end by 10 bases, with 17 bases between. The chain's CDR3 is CASSSRDLRDSPLHF. DNA for the CDR3: TGTGCCAGCAGCTCCCGAGATCTGCGGGACTCACCCCTCCACTTT.

This clonotype was recorded many times. V usage is TRBV27 and J usage is TRBJ2-1, with a possible D match to TRBD1 (6 bases). CDR3 size: 15 residues. Per germline, CDR1 MNHEY and CDR2 SMNVEV (reference sequence). V lost 2 bases and J lost 5, with 13 bases in between. The CDR3 loop is CASSLNRVIDNEQFF. For the CDR3, the DNA is TGTGCCAGCAGTTTAAACAGGGTGATCGACAATGAGCAGTTCTTC.

This clonotype was recorded at least ten times. Here the CDR3 DNA reads TGTGCCAGCAGTGAGGGGACAGGGAGGTACGAGCAGTACTTC. It is translated as CASSEGTGRYEQYF. The chain employs TRBV2 and TRBJ2-7, with 9 bases fitting TRBD1. Germline lookup yields CDR1 SNHLY and CDR2 FYNNEI. The CDR3 runs 14 residues. The ends lost 3 bases at V and 4 bases at J; junction bases unmatched: 4.

Worth noting for this clonotype: A much larger clonotype is one base distant, so this may be a read error. The chain is built from TRBV10-3 and TRBJ2-1, with D tentatively TRBD2 (6 bases). CDR3 length: 14 amino acids. The germline V gene encodes CDR1 ENHRY and CDR2 SYGVKD. Written as DNA, the CDR3 is TGTGCCATCAGTGAGACGGGGGTATACAATGGGCAGTTCTTC. Protein: CAISETGVYNGQFF.

The V and J genes are TRBV28 and TRBJ2-7, with 13 bases lining up with TRBD2. V lost 5 bases and J lost 2; bases outside the gene matches: 6. CDR1 is MDHEN and CDR2 is SYDVKM in the germline V gene. The CDR3 sequence is 16 residues long. CDR3 coding DNA: TGTGCCAGCAGTCCAGCGGGACTAGCGGGAACCTACGAGCAGTACTTC. Translated: CASSPAGLAGTYEQYF.

V gene TRBV13 combines with J gene TRBJ2-3; 9 bases agree with TRBD2. The V gene end was trimmed by 3 bases and the J gene end by 0 bases; junction bases not matched to a gene: 10. This CDR3 is built from 18 residues. CDR1 is PRHDT and CDR2 is FYEKMQ in the germline V gene (reference sequence). This CDR3 reads CASSFLRTSVPSTDTQYF. CDR3 bases: TGTGCCAGCAGCTTTTTACGGACTAGCGTCCCTAGCACAGATACGCAGTATTTT.

This clonotype has ten or more counts. This sequence joins TRBV5-1 and TRBJ2-7; 7 nucleotides line up with TRBD1. Trimming cost V 4 bases and J 2 bases; bases outside gene matches: 3. Germline V lookup: CDR1 SGHRS, CDR2 YFSETQ. The CDR3 covers 13 residues. CDR3 region: CASSQGQPYEQYF. CDR3 DNA sequence: TGCGCCAGCAGCCAGGGACAGCCCTACGAGCAGTACTTC.

In its sample, this clonotype was seen many times. The chain has TRBV6-1 and TRBJ2-7; TRBD1 aligns across 9 bases. This CDR3 has 18 residues. V dropped 1 base and J dropped 1; count of bases not matched to a gene: 11. Germline CDR1 is MNHNS and CDR2 is SASEGT. The CDR3 nucleotides read TGTGCCAGCAGTGAAGTAGTCGGGGGAGGGACAGGGTCCTACGAGCAGTACTTC. It yields the protein CASSEVVGGGTGSYEQYF.

Ten or more counts support this clonotype. V usage is TRBV7-3 and J usage is TRBJ1-5, with D perhaps TRBD1 (5 bases). The germline V gene encodes CDR1 SGHTA and CDR2 FQGTGA. Trimming left V 8 bases short and J 2 bases short, with 13 bases between. The CDR3 extends over 14 amino acids. The CDR3 region is CASSPGWGNQPQHF. DNA for the CDR3: TGTGCCAGCTCTCCAGGGTGGGGCAATCAGCCCCAGCATTTT.

The CDR3 protein is CSARAGTSTYEQYF. As DNA, the CDR3 is TGCAGTGCTAGAGCCGGGACAAGCACCTACGAGCAGTACTTC. The chain has TRBV20-1 and TRBJ2-7; a weak D match, TRBD1 (6 bases). Between the trimmed V and J ends, which lost 1 base and 2 bases, there was a span of 12 bases. The CDR3 contains 14 residues. CDR1 DFQATT and CDR2 SNEGSKA come from the germline V gene (reference sequence).

At least ten counts were recorded for this clonotype. The chain employs TRBV3-1 and TRBJ2-7, with TRBD2 matching over 15 bases. CDR3 size: 19 residues. J was trimmed by 0 bases and V by 4 bases; bases with no gene match: 10. CDR1 is LGHDT and CDR2 is YNNKEL in the germline V gene (reference sequence). CDR3 DNA sequence: TGTGCCAGCAGCCCCCTAGGGACTAGCGGGGGGACCAGCTCCTACGAGCAGTACTTC. Amino acids: CASSPLGTSGGTSSYEQYF.

About this clonotype itself: Since the CDR3 does not end with the conserved phenylalanine or tryptophan, this likely comes from a read error. The rearrangement joins TRBV20-1 to TRBJ2-7; D could derive from TRBD1 or TRBD2 (5 bases each). The CDR3 runs 13 residues. Germline V gene lookup returns CDR1 DFQATT and CDR2 SNEGSKA (reference sequence). The V and J ends lost 5 bases and 1 base respectively, with 12 bases between them. The chain's CDR3 is CSAARGRSYEQYL. The CDR3 DNA is TGCAGTGCTGCCCGGGGACGGTCCTACGAGCAGTACCTC.

The rearrangement uses TRBV4-2 and TRBJ2-7, with D unclear. Germline CDR1 and CDR2: LGHNA and YNFKEQ. This CDR3 spans 12 amino acids. V was trimmed by 0 bases and J by 6 bases, leaving 6 bases between them. The CDR3 nucleotides are TGTGCCAGCAGCCAAGAACGGAGCGAGCAGTACTTC. The encoded protein is CASSQERSEQYF.

This chain connects TRBV12-3 or TRBV12-4 to TRBJ1-2; 9 nucleotides align to TRBD1. The CDR3 has 12 residues. Unmatched junction bases numbered 4, after V lost 8 bases and J lost 6 bases. CDR3 amino acids: CASAGTGNGYTF. The CDR3 coding sequence is TGTGCCAGCGCCGGGACAGGGAATGGCTACACCTTC.